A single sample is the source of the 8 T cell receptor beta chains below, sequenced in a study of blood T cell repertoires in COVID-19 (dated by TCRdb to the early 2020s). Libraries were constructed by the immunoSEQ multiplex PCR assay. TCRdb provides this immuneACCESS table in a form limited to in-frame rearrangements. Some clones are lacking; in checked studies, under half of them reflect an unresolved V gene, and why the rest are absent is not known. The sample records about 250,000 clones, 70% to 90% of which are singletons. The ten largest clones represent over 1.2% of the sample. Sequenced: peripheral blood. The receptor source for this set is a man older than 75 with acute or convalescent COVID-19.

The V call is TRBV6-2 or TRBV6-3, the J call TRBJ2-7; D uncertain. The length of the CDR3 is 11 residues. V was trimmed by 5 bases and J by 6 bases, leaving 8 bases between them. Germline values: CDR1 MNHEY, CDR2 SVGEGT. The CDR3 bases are TGTGCCAGCAGTCGAGTGCGCGAGCAGTACTTC. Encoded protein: CASSRVREQYF.

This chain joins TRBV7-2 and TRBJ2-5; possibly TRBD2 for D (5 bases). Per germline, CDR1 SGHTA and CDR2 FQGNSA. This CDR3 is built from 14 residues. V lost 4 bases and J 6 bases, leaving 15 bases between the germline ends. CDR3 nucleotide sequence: TGTGCCAGCAGCTCTGACTATGCTGAGAAGACCCAGTACTTC. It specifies CASSSDYAEKTQYF.

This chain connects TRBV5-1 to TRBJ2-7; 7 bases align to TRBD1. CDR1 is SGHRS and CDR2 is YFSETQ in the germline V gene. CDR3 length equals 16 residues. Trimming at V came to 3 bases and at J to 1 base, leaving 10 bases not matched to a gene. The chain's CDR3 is CASSWGTTGVSYEQYF. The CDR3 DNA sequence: TGCGCCAGCAGCTGGGGTACAACAGGGGTATCCTACGAGCAGTACTTC.

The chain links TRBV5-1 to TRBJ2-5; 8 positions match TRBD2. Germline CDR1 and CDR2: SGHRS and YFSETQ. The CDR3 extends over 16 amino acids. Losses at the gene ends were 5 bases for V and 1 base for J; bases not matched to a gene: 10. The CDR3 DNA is TGCGCCAGCAGTCGGACGGGGGGGACTCTCCAAGAGACCCAGTACTTC. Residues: CASSRTGGTLQETQYF.

The CDR3 DNA reads TGCGCCAGCAGCCCACCGGGACAGGGAAGCGGCTACACCTTC. Translating it yields CASSPPGQGSGYTF. The gene calls are TRBV5-1 and TRBJ1-2, with 9 bases identical to TRBD1. Looked up from germline, CDR1 is SGHRS and CDR2 is YFSETQ. This CDR3 region has 14 residues. The V segment lost 4 bases and the J segment 8 bases; nucleotides outside the gene matches: 9. Supplemented by reference TRBV5-1 and TRBJ1-2, the full variable domain reads KAGVTQTPRYLIKTRGQQVTLSCSPISGHRSVSWYQQTPGQGLQFLFEYFSETQRNKGNFPGRFSGRQFSNSRSEMNVSTLELGDSALYLCASSPPGQGSGYTFGSGTRLTVV.

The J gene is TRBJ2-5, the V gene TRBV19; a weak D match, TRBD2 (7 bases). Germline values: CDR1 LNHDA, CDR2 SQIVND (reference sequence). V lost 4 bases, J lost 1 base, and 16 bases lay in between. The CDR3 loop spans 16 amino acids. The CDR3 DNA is TGTGCCAGTAGTAAGGGGCCGGGGGGCGGCCAAGAGACCCAGTACTTC. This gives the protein CASSKGPGGGQETQYF.

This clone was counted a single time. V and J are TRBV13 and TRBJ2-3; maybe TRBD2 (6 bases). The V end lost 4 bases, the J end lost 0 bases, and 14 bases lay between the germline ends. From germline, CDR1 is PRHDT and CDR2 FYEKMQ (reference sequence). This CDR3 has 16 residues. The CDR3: CASSSLTSSSTDTQYF. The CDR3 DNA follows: TGTGCCAGCAGCTCCTTAACTAGCTCTAGCACAGATACGCAGTATTTT.

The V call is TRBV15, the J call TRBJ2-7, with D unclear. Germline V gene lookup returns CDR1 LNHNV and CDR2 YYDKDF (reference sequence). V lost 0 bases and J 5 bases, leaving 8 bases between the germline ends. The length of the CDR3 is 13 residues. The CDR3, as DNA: TGTGCCACCAGCAGAGATTTCGGAGACGAGCAGTACTTC. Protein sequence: CATSRDFGDEQYF.